This record concerns one TCR beta chain sequence. The target antigen is unknown. Mismatch with germline at one junction end may stem from a read error. The sample is drawn from a study of blood T cells in healthy people across ages. Study outcomes and limitations: Total diversity from one million sequenced T cells was likely underestimated.

A sample-barcoded 5' primer and a J-beta primer mix were used in a second PCR of roughly 6 to 11 cycles. MiXCR was run by TCRdb on the 5' RACE reads, yielding one entry per CDR3 protein. This table has over a million distinct CDR3 sequences, around 43% appearing once. Germline CDR1 is LGHDT and CDR2 is YNNKEL (reference sequence). The length of the CDR3 is 14 residues. This TCR derives from an older woman in good health. Sequencing used blood. This chain uses TRBV3-1 with TRBJ1-2; TRBD1 is a possible D gene (5 bases). Written as DNA, the CDR3 is TGTGCCAGTAGCCAAGGTCGGGGGAACTATGGCTACACCTTC. As protein: CASSQGRGNYGYTF.